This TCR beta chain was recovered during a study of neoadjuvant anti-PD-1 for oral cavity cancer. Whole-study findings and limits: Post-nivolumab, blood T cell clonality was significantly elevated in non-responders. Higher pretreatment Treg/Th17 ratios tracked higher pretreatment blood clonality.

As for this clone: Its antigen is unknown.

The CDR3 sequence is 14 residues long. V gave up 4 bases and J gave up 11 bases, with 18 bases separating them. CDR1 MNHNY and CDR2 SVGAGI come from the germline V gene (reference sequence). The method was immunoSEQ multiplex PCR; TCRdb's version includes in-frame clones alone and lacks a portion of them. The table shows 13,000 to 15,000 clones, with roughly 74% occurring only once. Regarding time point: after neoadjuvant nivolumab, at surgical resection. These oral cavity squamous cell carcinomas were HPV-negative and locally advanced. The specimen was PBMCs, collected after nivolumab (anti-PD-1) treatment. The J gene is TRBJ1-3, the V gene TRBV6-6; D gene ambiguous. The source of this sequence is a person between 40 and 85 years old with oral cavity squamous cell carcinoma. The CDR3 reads CASSLPYEAASIYF. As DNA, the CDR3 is TGTGCCAGCAGTTTGCCGTACGAGGCCGCATCCATATATTTT.